A single sample gave rise to the 8 T cell receptor beta chains below, sequenced in a study of cytomegalovirus exposure and HLA in healthy donors. Clones were sequenced by immunoSEQ multiplex PCR, and TCRdb holds only the in-frame ones, with some missing. The data contain 85,000 to 90,000 clones, 96% of them singletons. The sample consisted of PBMCs. Receptors were obtained from a man aged 18 to 29 in good health and CMV-seronegative.

The chain combines TRBV6-5 with TRBJ2-3; 8 bases map to TRBD2. The V gene's germline CDR1 is MNHEY and CDR2 SVGAGI. V lost 6 bases to trimming and J lost 4 bases; unmatched junction nucleotides: 9. The CDR3 consists of 15 residues. The CDR3 here is CASSGTSSGADTQYF. Here the CDR3 DNA reads TGTGCCAGCAGCGGGACTAGTTCCGGCGCAGATACGCAGTATTTT.

The chain combines TRBV7-6 with TRBJ1-2; tentative D call: TRBD1 (5 bases). The CDR3 runs to 12 residues. Trimming removed 5 bases at V and 5 bases at J, with 9 bases between. Germline assignment: CDR1 SGHVS and CDR2 FNYEAQ. The CDR3 loop is CASSGAGYGYTF. The CDR3 DNA sequence: TGTGCCAGCAGCGGAGCAGGGTATGGCTACACCTTC.

The rearrangement links TRBV30 to TRBJ2-2; 11 nucleotides match TRBD2. CDR1 GTSNPN and CDR2 SVGIG come from the germline V gene (reference sequence). Losses at the gene ends were 7 bases for V and 4 bases for J; bases not matched to a gene: 8. The CDR3 spans 15 residues. CDR3 in DNA: TGTGCCTTGCGACTAGCGGGGACGAGCACCGGGGAGCTGTTTTTT. Its protein is CALRLAGTSTGELFF.

This chain joins TRBV30 and TRBJ2-1; D perhaps matches TRBD1 (6 bases). V dropped 8 bases and J dropped 16 bases, with 24 bases sitting between them. The CDR3 has 12 residues. CDR1 and CDR2 (germline): GTSNPN, SVGIG (reference sequence). This CDR3 is CAASLGAGLHFF. CDR3 nucleotides: TGTGCCGCGAGCCTGGGGGCGGGTCTTCATTTCTTC.

The sample holds one count of this clone. The CDR3 nucleotides read TGTGCCAGCAGCCAAGATGAGAAGGAGCGGGAGAGCTCCTACGAGCAGTACGTC. This codes for CASSQDEKERESSYEQYV. The chain couples TRBV14 to TRBJ2-7, with TRBD2 matching over 8 bases. Germline values: CDR1 SGHDN, CDR2 FVKESK. There are 18 residues in the CDR3. V gave up 0 bases and J gave up 0 bases; unmatched junction bases: 10.

The chain has TRBV5-6 and TRBJ2-1, with D tentatively TRBD1 (6 bases). V lost 3 bases to trimming and J lost 0 bases, with 10 bases between them. This CDR3 is built from 15 residues. CDR1 is SGHDT, CDR2 YYEEEE, per germline. Here the CDR3 DNA reads TGTGCCAGCAGCTCAACAGGGAGCTCCTACAATGAGCAGTTCTTC. Amino acids: CASSSTGSSYNEQFF.

V usage is TRBV2 and J usage is TRBJ1-1, with TRBD1 identical over 8 bases. CDR3 size: 13 residues. V lost 6 bases and J lost 7; bases outside the gene matches: 7. Germline V CDR1 and CDR2: SNHLY, FYNNEI. As DNA, the CDR3 is TGTGCCAGCAGGGAGACAGGGGTTGGTGAAGCTTTCTTT. It codes for CASRETGVGEAFF.

The chain couples TRBV6-5 to TRBJ2-7; 7 nucleotides line up with TRBD1. This CDR3 comprises 16 residues. J gave up 5 bases and V 3 bases, and 13 bases lay outside the gene matches. Germline V gene lookup returns CDR1 MNHEY and CDR2 SVGAGI. CDR3 residues: CASSYQGDPFLNEQYV. The CDR3 coding sequence is TGTGCCAGCAGTTATCAGGGGGACCCTTTCCTTAACGAGCAGTACGTC.